This entry describes one T cell receptor beta chain. This clone's antigen is unknown. The sample holds no much larger clone one base away, and base qualities are not on file. From the cysteine through the phenylalanine, the CDR3 covers 14 amino acids. CDR3 DNA only is kept here, 42 bases in frame from base 1. CDR1 and CDR2, looked up from the germline V gene, are MGHDK and SYGVNS. The germline V end is reduced by 5 bases and the J end by 7 bases; junction bases left unmatched: 4. These data come from a study of vaccination effects on CD4 cells after COVID-19 (dated by TCRdb to between 2021 and 2024). Broadly, across the study: Across the study, the median time from the second dose to post-vaccine sampling was 72 days (range 14 to 241). SARS-CoV-2 spike-specific CD4+ TCR repertoires from before and after mRNA vaccination were compared in COVID-19 convalescent patients and in infection-naive vaccine recipients. A total of 9 to 11 COVID-19 convalescent patients and a few SARS-CoV-2-naive healthy vaccine recipients were included in the full study. Cultures from other donors in the study were sequenced using the Oncomine TCR Beta short-read assay on an Illumina iSeq 100. Study-wide conclusions, independent of this receptor: Among healthy vaccine recipients, nearly all vaccine-induced clones were SARS-CoV-2 mono-reactive, and only 1 of 255 was cross-reactive with common cold coronaviruses. Marked clonal contraction was observed in both infection-induced and vaccine-induced clones at late post-vaccination timepoints, consistent with waning T cell responses. Only a small number of convalescent patients were included, and no early post-infection timepoints were available, which limited the study.

Libraries were built with the immunoSEQ multiplex PCR assay. TCR beta CDR3 sequencing was performed on DNA from the cultured, isolated CD4+ T cells. The original methods were these. Non-productive TCR sequences were removed, reads were trimmed to the CDR3 region, and CDR3s of at least 7 amino acids were retained. Antigen-specific clonotypes were identified with the MANAFEST web app by comparing expansion in peptide wells against reference cultures. To count as positive, a clone had to show expansion at FDR<0.05 compared with the reference and with all other wells, an odds ratio above 5, and a frequency above 0.1% in two replicate wells. Clonotypes significantly expanded in SARS-CoV-2 spike wells and in at least one common cold coronavirus spike condition were defined as cross-reactive. Levenshtein distance calculated with the stringdist R package was used to assess CDR3 similarity, and unrooted trees were constructed with ape in R 3.6.1. This is the immuneACCESS table as TCRdb keeps it, with only in-frame sequences that have V and J called. A part of the clones is gone; compared with another copy, unresolved V genes explain less than half, and the rest is unexplained. V, J and clone size reflect that table, while D and trimming were determined from the DNA. The sample includes over 80,000 clones, with about three quarters observed a single time. Around 1% of the sample lies in the top ten.

In the ViraFEST assay, PBMC were stimulated with viral peptide pools, and TCR sequencing was then used to find antigen-specific CD4+ T cell clonotypes based on their expansion. After more than 9 days of culture, CD4+ T cells were isolated with the EasySep CD4+ T cell isolation kit. Each participant received two doses of an mRNA SARS-CoV-2 vaccine, either BNT162b2 or mRNA-1273. The absence of prior SARS-CoV-2 infection in healthy vaccine recipients was confirmed by negative nucleocapsid antibodies before and after vaccination. Each well held around 1.9 million PBMC cultured in IMDM containing about 5.4% human AB serum, roughly 10 IU/ml IL-2 and gentamicin, along with about 9.5 ug/ml peptides. On days 3 and 7, half of the culture medium was replaced with fresh IL-2-containing medium. Unless otherwise noted, each peptide stimulation condition was cultured in triplicate wells. Using Ficoll-Paque Plus gradient centrifugation, PBMC were separated from whole blood and then either used fresh or cryopreserved at -140C. Overlapping peptide pools spanned the spike proteins of SARS-CoV-2 and the common cold coronaviruses HCoV-NL63, HCoV-OC43 and HCoV-229E. Genomic DNA was extracted from cultured CD4+ T cells with the QIAamp micro DNA kit.

The TCR was taken from a human donor who received a COVID-19 vaccine. The sequence joins TRBV25-1 to TRBJ2-2; 10 bases in between match TRBD2. The sequenced sample was CD4+ T cells from PBMCs cultured with HCoV-OC43 spike peptides, obtained after COVID-19 vaccination. The cell subset or site tag for this specimen amounts to: HCoV-OC43 spike overlapping peptide pool stimulation. The DNA sequence is given as TGTGCCAGCAGTAAAGCGGGGGGGGTCGGGGAGCTGTTTTTT. This codes for CASSKAGGVGELFF.